The 12 T cell receptor beta chains below were found in one sample sequenced in a study of Graves' ophthalmopathy and Graves' hyperthyroidism. Investigators amplified TCR beta CDR3 regions from RNA transcripts. Second-round multiplex PCR came after a first-round RT-PCR that employed HTBI primers. TCRdb used MiXCR to reprocess the multiplex PCR reads, holding one entry per CDR3 protein. The sample contains about 500,000 distinct CDR3 sequences, around 14% of which appear only once. Sequencing was done on a sample of blood. The receptors originated from a woman aged 25-40 years with Graves' ophthalmopathy.

There are a few counts of this clonotype. The chain combines TRBV12-3 or TRBV12-4 with TRBJ2-5; D is ambiguous. Trimming took 3 bases from V and 0 from J, leaving 20 bases between them. This CDR3 is 18 amino acids long. In DNA form, the CDR3 reads TGTGCCAGCAGTTTGGGCACTCTGGGCGCCGCCAACCAAGAGACCCAGTACTTC. Protein sequence: CASSLGTLGAANQETQYF.

This clonotype was detected many times. The chain combines TRBV24-1 with TRBJ2-2, with 9 bases identical to TRBD1. The CDR3 has 16 residues. Per germline, CDR1 KGHDR and CDR2 SFDVKD. Trimming cost V 1 base and J 2 bases; bases outside gene matches: 1. As DNA, the CDR3 is TGTGCCACCAGTGATTTACAGGGGGCCAACACCGGGGAGCTGTTTTTT. As protein: CATSDLQGANTGELFF.

This clonotype has only a few counts. This chain joins TRBV6-1 and TRBJ1-2, with 7 bases fitting TRBD1. The CDR3 has 16 residues. Trimming at V came to 5 bases and at J to 2 bases, leaving 11 bases not matched to a gene. The germline gives CDR1 MNHNS, CDR2 SASEGT. CDR3 nucleotides: TGTGCCAGCAGTCCTGGACAGGCAACCTTGAACTATGGCTACACCTTC. Amino acid sequence: CASSPGQATLNYGYTF.

This clonotype came up many times. This chain links TRBV12-3 or TRBV12-4 with TRBJ1-1; no reliable D call. V was cut by 4 bases and J by 1 base, with 10 bases left in between. This CDR3 region has 14 residues. The DNA for the CDR3 is TGTGCCAGCAGTTCCTCATCCGGGAACACTGAAGCTTTCTTT. Protein product: CASSSSSGNTEAFF.

This clonotype showed up many times. V and J are TRBV4-1 and TRBJ2-5, with TRBD1 identical over 8 bases. Germline trimming cut 0 bases from V and 4 bases from J; bases unmatched to any gene: 4. The CDR3 spans 15 residues. Germline V gene data show CDR1 as MGHRA and CDR2 as YSYEKL. As DNA, the CDR3 is TGCGCCAGCAGCCAAGACCGACAGGGGAGAGAGACCCAGTACTTC. Translating it yields CASSQDRQGRETQYF.

For this clonotype: The junction and the germline gene differ at one end; a read error may be behind it. This chain connects TRBV13 to TRBJ1-1, with unresolved D. The germline CDR1 and CDR2 sequences are PRHDT and FYEKMQ (reference sequence). This CDR3 has 13 residues. CDR3 nucleotide sequence: TGTGCCAGCAGCTTAATGGGGAACACTGAATCTTTCTTT. Translating it yields CASSLMGNTESFF.

This clonotype was counted at least ten times. This rearrangement joins TRBV5-5 to TRBJ1-1; possibly TRBD1 for D (5 bases). The CDR3 extends over 14 amino acids. Germline V CDR1 and CDR2: SGHKS, YYEKEE (reference sequence). V was pared by 4 bases and J by 3 bases, with 13 bases between. CDR3 region: CASSATTGYTEAFF. In nucleotides, the CDR3 is TGTGCCAGCAGCGCCACTACAGGCTACACTGAAGCTTTCTTT.

This clonotype was seen many times. The chain links TRBV12-3 or TRBV12-4 to TRBJ1-2; D unclear. The CDR3 extends over 13 amino acids. With 7 bases removed from V and 2 bases from J, the gap between germline ends came to 11 bases. CDR3 DNA: TGTGCCAGCACCCGGAGTGGGAACTATGGCTACACCTTC. This codes for CASTRSGNYGYTF.

The V gene is TRBV6-1, the J gene TRBJ1-2; D is unresolved. The CDR3 runs to 15 residues. Germline loops: CDR1 MNHNS, CDR2 SASEGT. V was clipped by 0 bases and J by 2 bases, with 10 bases between them. CDR3 coding DNA: TGTGCCAGCAGTGAAGCAGCAACTCACAACTATGGCTACACCTTC. Translated, it gives CASSEAATHNYGYTF.

Remarks on this clonotype: Given a much more abundant clone one base away, this may be a read error. In DNA, the CDR3 is TGTGTCAGCACCCGAGACAGTCTATACGAGCAGTACTTC. It yields the protein CVSTRDSLYEQYF. This rearrangement joins TRBV6-1 to TRBJ2-7; possibly TRBD1 for D (5 bases). Germline CDR1 and CDR2: MNHNS and SASEGT. This CDR3 contains 13 residues.

The sample holds many counts of this clonotype. The chain is built from TRBV30 and TRBJ1-5, with 7 bases aligning to TRBD1. The germline V gene encodes CDR1 GTSNPN and CDR2 SVGIG (reference sequence). The CDR3 sequence is 14 residues long. The V segment lost 3 bases and the J segment 4 bases; nucleotides outside the gene matches: 6. CDR3 sequence: CAWSGTVMNQPQHF. DNA of the CDR3: TGTGCCTGGAGCGGGACAGTCATGAATCAGCCCCAGCATTTT.

This clonotype was picked up many times. The chain joins TRBV28 to TRBJ1-2; 7 bases align to TRBD1. Germline V gene data show CDR1 as MDHEN and CDR2 as SYDVKM. Trimming at V came to 7 bases and at J to 3 bases, leaving 8 bases not matched to a gene. This CDR3 region has 14 residues. CDR3 in DNA: TGTGCCAGCACCTTCGACAGGGTCCACTATGGCTACACCTTC. It encodes CASTFDRVHYGYTF.